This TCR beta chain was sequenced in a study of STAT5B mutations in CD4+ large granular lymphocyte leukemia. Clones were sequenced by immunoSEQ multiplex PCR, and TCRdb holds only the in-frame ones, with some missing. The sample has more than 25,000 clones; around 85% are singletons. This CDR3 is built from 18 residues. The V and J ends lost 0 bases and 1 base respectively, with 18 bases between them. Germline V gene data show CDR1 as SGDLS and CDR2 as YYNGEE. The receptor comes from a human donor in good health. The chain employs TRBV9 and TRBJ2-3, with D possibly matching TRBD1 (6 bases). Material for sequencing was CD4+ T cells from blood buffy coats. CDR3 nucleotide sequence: TGTGCCAGCAGCGTAGTCGGGGCCCTGGGGGCTGGCACAGATACGCAGTATTTT. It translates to CASSVVGALGAGTDTQYF.